The rows below give T cell receptor beta chains drawn from one sample of a study of blood T cell repertoires in COVID-19. The repertoire was sequenced with immunoSEQ multiplex PCR; TCRdb's copy has only in-frame clones and lacks some. This sample has a few hundred thousand clones, with 80% to 90% found just once. Sequencing used PBMCs or T cells enriched from blood (not recorded which). Receptors originate from a man aged 25-45 years who had recovered from COVID-19. Each CDR3 is given with its conserved first and last residue. The D gene is left open where the match is weak. Size is stated for part of the rows, as once, few or many counts, or as a class when the clone is expanded.

cdr3_length clone_size j_call d_call v_call cdr3_nt cdr3_aa
16 once TRBJ2-1 NA TRBV9 TGTGCCAGCAGCGTAACGCCGGAGACTCAGTACAATGAGCAGTTCTTC CASSVTPETQYNEQFF
13 NA TRBJ1-6 NA TRBV12-3/TRBV12-4 TGTGCCAGCAGTTTAGTAGGGGTGGGACCCCTCCACTTT CASSLVGVGPLHF
13 NA TRBJ1-1 NA TRBV12-3/TRBV12-4 TGTGCCACCTACTTTTACGGGAACACTGAAGCTTTCTTT CATYFYGNTEAFF
20 few TRBJ2-3 TRBD2 TRBV3-1/TRBV3-2 TGTGCCAGCAGCCAAGATCTTCCGGGACTAGCGGGGGGGGTCACAGATACGCAGTATTTT CASSQDLPGLAGGVTDTQYF
14 NA TRBJ1-1 NA TRBV19 TGTGCCAGCTCGGGTGGGCGGGGGAACACTGAAGCTTTCTTT CASSGGRGNTEAFF
17 few TRBJ1-2 NA TRBV10-3 TGTGCCATCAGTGAGTCCCGAACAGGGCGGACTAACTATGGCTACACCTTC CAISESRTGRTNYGYTF
12 NA TRBJ1-1 NA TRBV6-2/TRBV6-3 TGTGCCAGCAGTCCCGAGGACACTGAAGCTTTCTTT CASSPEDTEAFF
13 NA TRBJ1-1 NA TRBV7-8 TGTGCCAGCAGCTCTGCGGGTGGGACTGAAGCTTTCTTT CASSSAGGTEAFF
15 NA TRBJ1-2 TRBD1 TRBV5-1 TGCGCCAGCAGCCCACGGGACAGTACCTTCTTTGGCTACACCTTC CASSPRDSTFFGYTF
12 NA TRBJ1-5 NA TRBV2 TGTGCCAGCAGCCGAGATTTACAGCCCCAGCATTTT CASSRDLQPQHF
16 NA TRBJ2-2 NA TRBV3-1/TRBV3-2 TGTGCCAGCAGCCGAGGAGTAGCGGCAGGCACCGGGGAGCTGTTTTTT CASSRGVAAGTGELFF
11 NA TRBJ2-7 NA TRBV7-2 TGTGCCAGCAGCGGACTGGACGAGCAGTACTTC CASSGLDEQYF
14 NA TRBJ1-1 TRBD1 TRBV19 TGTGCCAGTAGAATCGGGACAGCGAACACTGAAGCTTTCTTT CASRIGTANTEAFF
15 NA TRBJ1-1 NA TRBV18 TGTGCCAGCTCACCACCTCACACATCGAACACTGAAGCTTTCTTT CASSPPHTSNTEAFF
13 NA TRBJ1-5 NA TRBV29-1 TGCAGCGTTTCCAGGGGCCCCAATCAGCCCCAGCATTTT CSVSRGPNQPQHF
14 NA TRBJ1-6 NA TRBV7-6 TGTGCCAGCAGCGGGGGCGGAGATAATTCACCCCTCCACTTT CASSGGGDNSPLHF
13 once TRBJ1-2 TRBD1 TRBV12-3/TRBV12-4 TGTGCCAGCAGTAACAGGGACAGGGATGGCTACACCTTC CASSNRDRDGYTF
15 NA TRBJ1-6 TRBD1 TRBV2 TGTGCCAGCAGTGACCGGGACAGGGCTGCTTCACCCCTCCACTTT CASSDRDRAASPLHF
13 NA TRBJ2-3 TRBD1 TRBV27 TGTGCCAGCAAGGGACAGAACACAGATACGCAGTATTTT CASKGQNTDTQYF
14 NA TRBJ1-1 NA TRBV27 TGTGCCAGCAGTTTATCCGGGGTTGTCACTGAAGCTTTCTTT CASSLSGVVTEAFF
16 NA TRBJ1-1 NA TRBV18 TGTGCCAGCTCATCCACGGCCCCAGGGGCGAACACTGAAGCTTTCTTT CASSSTAPGANTEAFF
15 few TRBJ1-2 NA TRBV14 TGTGCCAGCAGCCAAGAAGTCGCCGGGGACTATGGCTACACCTTC CASSQEVAGDYGYTF
15 NA TRBJ1-2 TRBD1 TRBV19 TGTGCCAGTAGTATGTCAGGGGGACTCCAAGATGGCTACACCTTC CASSMSGGLQDGYTF
15 NA TRBJ2-1 TRBD1 TRBV5-1 TGCGCCAGCACCGGGACAGTTCGGGGTGACAATGAGCAGTTCTTC CASTGTVRGDNEQFF
12 NA TRBJ2-2 NA TRBV5-1 TGCGCCAGCAGCCCCTACACCGGGGAGCTGTTTTTT CASSPYTGELFF
12 few TRBJ1-5 TRBD1 TRBV2 TGTGCCAGCAGTGTAGGGACAGGGTATCAGCATTTT CASSVGTGYQHF
17 NA TRBJ1-6 NA TRBV7-9 TGTGCCAGCAGCTTAGAGGTGACAGGAGGTTATAATTCACCCCTCCACTTT CASSLEVTGGYNSPLHF
14 NA TRBJ2-5 NA TRBV5-1 TGCGCCAGCAGCTTGGGCAGGACACAAGAGACCCAGTACTTC CASSLGRTQETQYF
13 NA TRBJ1-4 NA TRBV6-5 TGTGCCAGCACCACAGGTCACGGGGAAAAACTGTTTTTT CASTTGHGEKLFF
16 few TRBJ1-4 NA TRBV7-6 TGTGCCAGCAGCTTAACCGACAGGACCAAGGGGGAAAAACTGTTTTTT CASSLTDRTKGEKLFF
15 few TRBJ1-6 TRBD1 TRBV4-2 TGTGCCAGCAGCCAAGGTCCGGGACAGAATTCACCCCTCCACTTT CASSQGPGQNSPLHF
15 NA TRBJ1-2 NA TRBV3-1/TRBV3-2 TGTGCCAGCAGCCAAGACCTACGGGGGGCAAGTGGCTACACCTTC CASSQDLRGASGYTF
12 NA TRBJ2-7 NA TRBV7-2 TGTGCCAGCAGCTTAGAATACGGGGAGCAGTACTTC CASSLEYGEQYF
15 NA TRBJ2-7 TRBD2 TRBV5-5 TGTGCCAGCAGCAGAACGACTAGCGGCCCATGGGAGCAGTACTTC CASSRTTSGPWEQYF
16 NA TRBJ1-6 TRBD1 TRBV28 TGTGCCAGCAGTGTCTACAGGGGGCTCGGTAATTCACCCCTCCACTTT CASSVYRGLGNSPLHF
16 NA TRBJ2-3 TRBD2 TRBV15 TGTGCCACCAGCAGAGTGGTACTAGCGGGCGCCGATACGCAGTATTTT CATSRVVLAGADTQYF
15 NA TRBJ2-7 NA TRBV2 TGTGCCATTCCCCGGCGGAGGGGCAACACCTACGAGCAGTACTTC CAIPRRRGNTYEQYF
15 NA TRBJ2-3 TRBD2 TRBV4-3 TGCGCCAGCCAGCGGCGGGGGGGCAGAACAGATACGCAGTATTTT CASQRRGGRTDTQYF
17 NA TRBJ1-3 NA TRBV2 TGTGCCAGCACTTTATCCCTTGACAGGTTCTCTGGAAACACCATATATTTT CASTLSLDRFSGNTIYF
15 NA TRBJ1-2 NA TRBV6-5 TGTGCCAGCAGTACCGGGCAGGGGAGCGTCTATGGCTACACCTTC CASSTGQGSVYGYTF
15 once TRBJ1-2 TRBD1 TRBV2 TGTGCCAGCAGTGCGGGGCAGGGGGTTATTCATGGCTACACCTTC CASSAGQGVIHGYTF
15 few TRBJ1-2 TRBD1 TRBV4-2 TGTGCCAGCAGCCAAGACCCAGGGGGCGACTATGGCTACACCTTC CASSQDPGGDYGYTF
14 once TRBJ1-2 NA TRBV19 TGTGCCAGTAGTATTGAACCCCGGACATTTGACTACACCTTC CASSIEPRTFDYTF
17 NA TRBJ2-2 TRBD2 TRBV4-1 TGCGCCAGCAGCCAAGATCACCTAGCGGGGAAGACCGGGGAGCTGTTTTTT CASSQDHLAGKTGELFF
13 NA TRBJ1-1 NA TRBV3-1/TRBV3-2 TGTGCCAGCACCTTCGAACGGGGCACTGAAGCTTTCTTT CASTFERGTEAFF
17 NA TRBJ2-3 TRBD2 TRBV15 TGTGCCACCAGCACTGACTTGGCGGGGGGGCTTCCAGATACGCAGTATTTT CATSTDLAGGLPDTQYF
12 NA TRBJ1-1 NA TRBV12-3/TRBV12-4 TGTGCCAGCAGTTTACAAACGCTAGAAGCTTTCTTT CASSLQTLEAFF
15 NA TRBJ2-5 NA TRBV7-8 TGTGCCAGCAGCTTAGGGCTCCTGTACCAAGAGACCCAGTACTTC CASSLGLLYQETQYF
14 NA TRBJ1-2 NA TRBV7-8 TGTGCCAGCAGCTTAGCGATGGCGTCGGGAGGCTACACCTTC CASSLAMASGGYTF